This T cell receptor (beta chain) was captured by sequencing in a study of cytomegalovirus exposure and HLA in healthy donors. Study-level findings and limits: Sequence variants that were highly shared formed a cluster that was likely a sequencing artifact. Researchers reported from a later analysis that most CMV-associated TCR beta chains appeared HLA-restricted. In terms of immune exposure information, only CMV serostatus was available. A list of approximately 160 TCR beta chains associated with cytomegalovirus was given.

This CDR3 has 16 amino acids. CDR1 MNHNY and CDR2 SVGAGI come from the germline V gene (reference sequence). As for this clone: Its antigen is unidentified. One end of the junction does not line up with germline, which may come from a read error.

PCR employed 60 Vbeta and 13 Jbeta primers. Measured with immunoSEQ multiplex PCR; TCRdb has only the in-frame clones, and not every one. Found here are tens of thousands of clones, around 77% of them singletons; the top ten hold around 3.5%. The source is a man aged 25 to 40 in good health and CMV-seronegative. The rearrangement uses TRBV6-6 and TRBJ2-3, with TRBD2 identical over 14 bases. The sequenced sample consisted of PBMCs. The CDR3 sequence is CAGSRGLAGGSDTQYF. The CDR3 nucleotides are TGTGCCGGCAGCCGAGGACTAGCGGGAGGTTCGGATACGCAGTATTTT.